Below are 18 T cell receptor beta chains sequenced from a single sample in a study of spatial heterogeneity in lung cancer. The study's findings and limits: How many expanded intratumoral alpha and beta TCRs were present tracked the tumor mutation count, which was a count of nonsynonymous mutations.

The sample's time point: sample taken at primary tumor resection. Antigens of these TCRs are unknown. TCRdb re-called the 5' RACE reads with MiXCR, one entry per CDR3 protein. The sample holds 17,000 or so distinct CDR3 sequences; 6.2% are singletons and the top ten take roughly 6.6%. The sample here was lung tumor tissue, taken at surgery. The receptors stem from a male donor with early-stage non-small cell lung cancer.

This clonotype has at least ten counts. Little can be read into the size of this beta chain, an off-target read in a library designed for alpha chains. The chain carries TRBV19 and TRBJ2-2; D not resolved. This CDR3 spans 12 amino acids. Germline lookup yields CDR1 LNHDA and CDR2 SQIVND (reference sequence). V gave up 10 bases and J gave up 0 bases, with 6 bases separating them. CDR3 amino acids: CATPTNTGELFF. The CDR3 bases are TGTGCCACTCCGACGAACACCGGGGAGCTGTTTTTT. Using reference TRBV19 and TRBJ2-2 for the parts outside the CDR3, the full variable domain is DGGITQSPKYLFRKEGQNVTLSCEQNLNHDAMYWYRQDPGQGLRLIYYSQIVNDFQKGDIAEGYSVSREKKESFPLTVTSAQKNPTAFYLCATPTNTGELFFGEGSRLTVL.

This clonotype came up many times. Since the library was made to target alpha chains, this beta chain is a stray read and its abundance is not meaningful. The genes are TRBV5-6 and TRBJ1-4; 9 bases line up with TRBD1. V shed 3 bases, J shed 0 bases, and the junction held 3 bases outside the gene matches. The CDR3 contains 16 residues. Per the germline V gene, CDR1 is SGHDT and CDR2 is YYEEEE. CDR3: CASSWGTGTTNEKLFF. DNA for the CDR3: TGTGCCAGCAGCTGGGGGACAGGGACAACTAATGAAAAACTGTTTTTT.

This clonotype was counted many times. A library prepared for alpha chains yielded this beta chain as an off-target read; its size is of little meaning. The chain combines TRBV28 with TRBJ1-1, with D possibly being TRBD1 (6 bases). CDR1 and CDR2 from the germline V gene are MDHEN and SYDVKM. Trimming removed 8 bases at V and 0 bases at J, with 16 bases between. The CDR3 covers 15 residues. This CDR3 is CASQQYGQLNTEAFF. CDR3 bases: TGTGCCAGCCAGCAATATGGACAGTTGAACACTGAAGCTTTCTTT.

With respect to this clonotype: The junction departs from germline at one end; a sequencing error may be responsible. For a library built for alpha chains, this beta chain is a stray read; little rests on its size. The J gene is TRBJ1-4, the V gene TRBV5-1; a possible D gene is TRBD1 (6 bases). CDR3 size: 15 residues. Per the germline V gene, CDR1 is SGHRS and CDR2 is YFSETQ. CDR3 in amino acids: CASSLPPGADEKLFF. CDR3 coding DNA: TGTGCCAGCAGCTTGCCGCCGGGGGCTGATGAAAAACTGTTTTTT. Full variable domain (remainder filled in from reference TRBV5-1 and TRBJ1-4): KAGVTQTPRYLIKTRGQQVTLSCSPISGHRSVSWYQQTPGQGLQFLFEYFSETQRNKGNFPGRFSGRQFSNSRSEMNVSTLELGDSALYLCASSLPPGADEKLFFGSGTQLSVL.

Ten or more counts support this clonotype. A library made for alpha chains picked up this beta chain off target, so its size means little. This chain joins TRBV11-2 and TRBJ2-1, with D possibly matching TRBD2 (6 bases). The CDR3 extends over 17 amino acids. Germline-derived CDR1 and CDR2 are SGHAT and FQNNGV. Trimming took off 2 bases at V and 5 bases at J, with 19 bases between the two ends. CDR3: CASSLQPSGRGNNEQFF. The CDR3 DNA reads TGTGCCAGCAGCTTACAGCCCTCCGGACGGGGGAACAATGAGCAGTTCTTC.

Worth noting for this clonotype: Since the library was made to target alpha chains, this beta chain is a stray read and its abundance is not meaningful. The chain employs TRBV20-1 and TRBJ1-4; D uncertain. Trimming removed 4 bases at V and 1 base at J, with 1 base between. The CDR3 is made up of 11 amino acids. The germline gives CDR1 DFQATT, CDR2 SNEGSKA (reference sequence). The DNA for the CDR3 is TGCAGTGCTAAAACTAATGAAAAACTGTTTTTT. Amino acid sequence: CSAKTNEKLFF.

In this sample, this clonotype turned up a few times. A library made for alpha chains picked up this beta chain off target, so its size means little. The chain joins TRBV6-1 to TRBJ1-2; D gene ambiguous. The CDR3 spans 15 residues. Trimming cost V 2 bases and J 2 bases, with 12 bases left between them. Germline V CDR1 and CDR2: MNHNS, SASEGT. The CDR3 sequence is CASSELGQANYGYTF. The DNA for the CDR3 is TGTGCCAGCAGTGAACTGGGCCAGGCGAACTATGGCTACACCTTC.

This clonotype was seen ten or more times. This beta chain is a stray read from a library made for alpha chains; its abundance is not meaningful. The genes are TRBV7-9 and TRBJ1-4; weak D call: TRBD1 (6 bases). Germline values: CDR1 SEHNR, CDR2 FQNEAQ (reference sequence). The CDR3 is 14 amino acids. The V end lost 3 bases, the J end lost 7 bases, and 12 bases lay between the germline ends. For the CDR3, the DNA is TGTGCCAGCAGCTTCGGACAGAGTGGTGAAAAACTGTTTTTT. Its protein product is CASSFGQSGEKLFF.

A few counts support this clonotype. Found in a library prepared for alpha chains, this beta chain is an off-target read, and its abundance has little meaning. The chain employs TRBV28 and TRBJ1-2, with D unclear. Looked up from germline, CDR1 is MDHEN and CDR2 is SYDVKM. This CDR3 has 13 amino acids. The ends were cut back, 2 bases at V and 4 bases at J, with 8 bases in the middle. As DNA, the CDR3 is TGTGCCAGCAGTTTAGGTAGAGCCTATGGCTACACCTTC. It translates to CASSLGRAYGYTF.

A remark on this clonotype: This beta chain appears as a stray read in a library generated for alpha chains; its size is not informative. This chain links TRBV7-2 with TRBJ2-7; the match to TRBD2 covers 10 bases. The CDR3 sequence is 14 residues long. The V gene end was trimmed by 3 bases and the J gene end by 7 bases; junction bases not matched to a gene: 6. CDR1 and CDR2 from the germline V gene are SGHTA and FQGNSA. In DNA form, the CDR3 reads TGTGCCAGCAGCTTCACTAGCGGGAAGGTTGAGCAGTACTTC. Its protein is CASSFTSGKVEQYF.

This clonotype was detected ten times or more. The library was built for alpha chains, so this beta chain is an off-target read and its size means little. V is TRBV7-7 and J is TRBJ2-7, with TRBD1 matching 9 bases. With V trimmed by 4 bases and J by 5 bases, 9 bases remained unmatched. Per germline, CDR1 SSHAT and CDR2 FNYEAQ (reference sequence). The CDR3 sequence is 15 residues long. The CDR3, as DNA: TGTGCCAGCAGCTCAGGGACAGGGAGATCAGACGAGCAGTACTTC. Residues: CASSSGTGRSDEQYF.

This clonotype has a count of ten or more. This beta chain slipped into a library made for alpha chains as a stray read, so its size is not meaningful. The J gene is TRBJ1-2, the V gene TRBV5-4; 7 positions match TRBD1. The CDR3 totals 14 residues. Unmatched junction bases numbered 9, after V lost 4 bases and J lost 6 bases. Germline CDR1 SGHNT, CDR2 YYREEE (reference sequence). CDR3 sequence reads: CASSGGQGEDGYTF. CDR3 nucleotide sequence: TGTGCCAGCAGCGGTGGTCAGGGGGAGGATGGCTACACCTTC.

This clonotype was seen many times. For a library built for alpha chains, this beta chain is a stray read; little rests on its size. The chain combines TRBV6-1 with TRBJ2-7; TRBD1 might be the D (6 bases). Germline V gene sequence: CDR1 MNHNS, CDR2 SASEGT. The CDR3 has 16 residues. V dropped 1 base and J dropped 6 bases, with 19 bases sitting between them. In nucleotides, the CDR3 is TGTGCCAGCAGTGAAGTTCGGGGCAGGGGTGAACGCGAGCAGTACTTC. Protein: CASSEVRGRGEREQYF.

This clonotype was seen many times. Little can be read into the size of this beta chain, an off-target read in a library designed for alpha chains. CDR3 region: CSARVGGSNTDTQYF. DNA of the CDR3: TGCAGTGCTAGAGTGGGGGGGAGCAACACAGATACGCAGTATTTT. The rearrangement links TRBV20-1 to TRBJ2-3, with TRBD2 matching 7 bases. The CDR3 has 15 amino acids. With 1 base clipped from V and 2 bases from J, the junction kept 6 bases outside the gene matches. Germline CDR1 reads DFQATT; CDR2 reads SNEGSKA (reference sequence).

As for this clonotype: A library prepared for alpha chains yielded this beta chain as an off-target read; its size is of little meaning. The chain has TRBV5-1 and TRBJ2-6; a possible D gene is TRBD1 (5 bases). The V and J ends lost 7 bases and 1 base respectively, with 9 bases between them. CDR1 and CDR2 (germline): SGHRS, YFSETQ. The CDR3 runs to 14 residues. CDR3 nucleotide sequence: TGCGCCAGCGAGTCAGGGTCTGGGGCCAACGTCCTGACTTTC. This encodes CASESGSGANVLTF. Supplemented by reference TRBV5-1 and TRBJ2-6, the full variable domain reads KAGVTQTPRYLIKTRGQQVTLSCSPISGHRSVSWYQQTPGQGLQFLFEYFSETQRNKGNFPGRFSGRQFSNSRSEMNVSTLELGDSALYLCASESGSGANVLTFGAGSRLTVL.

This clonotype was seen repeatedly, ten times or more. This beta chain lies outside the target of a library built for alpha chains; its clone size means little. This chain connects TRBV15 to TRBJ2-3; D possibly uses TRBD1 or TRBD2 (5 bases each). Per the germline V gene, CDR1 is LNHNV and CDR2 is YYDKDF (reference sequence). This CDR3 is 14 amino acids long. Between the trimmed V and J ends, which lost 5 bases and 3 bases, there was a span of 12 bases. The CDR3 loop is CATSPTGPTDTQYF. The CDR3 DNA reads TGTGCCACCAGCCCCACGGGGCCTACAGATACGCAGTATTTT.

In its sample, this clonotype is medium-sized. In a library made to pick up alpha chains, this beta chain is a stray read with a size that means little. The chain recombines TRBV6-5 with TRBJ1-4; D ambiguous. The CDR3 loop spans 14 amino acids. The germline V gene has CDR1 MNHEY and CDR2 SVGAGI. Trimming left V 4 bases short and J 7 bases short, with 13 bases between. CDR3 sequence: CASSSLGKGEKLFF. DNA of the CDR3: TGTGCCAGCAGTTCTTTAGGGAAGGGTGAAAAACTGTTTTTT.

Concerning this clonotype itself: For a library built for alpha chains, this beta chain is a stray read; little rests on its size. The chain's CDR3 is CATTWGKQSNQPQHF. CDR3 coding DNA: TGTGCCACCACGTGGGGGAAACAAAGCAATCAGCCCCAGCATTTT. The V call is TRBV19, the J call TRBJ1-5, with TRBD1 as a possible D gene (5 bases). Germline CDR1 is LNHDA and CDR2 is SQIVND (reference sequence). This CDR3 has 15 residues. V lost 10 bases, J lost 1 base, and 17 bases lay in between.